This entry lists 32 T cell receptor beta chains sequenced from one sample in a study of T cells after yellow fever vaccination. Using its own MiXCR run on the 5' RACE reads, TCRdb lists one record per CDR3 protein. The data contain hundreds of thousands of distinct CDR3 sequences, 17% of them singletons. Here the sequenced sample was PBMCs, taken more than 4 days after the first yellow fever vaccination. The receptors were gathered from a man aged 18 to 29 who received the YFV17D yellow fever vaccine.

This clonotype was counted between two and nine times. This chain uses TRBV7-9 with TRBJ2-1; D is perhaps TRBD1 or TRBD2 (6 bases each). CDR1 is SEHNR and CDR2 is FQNEAQ in the germline V gene (reference sequence). CDR3 length equals 16 residues. The ends were cut back, 5 bases at V and 8 bases at J, with 22 bases in the middle. DNA for the CDR3: TGTGCCAGCAGCCAGATCGGGGGCAAGGGCCCACATGAGCAGTTCTTC. Translated, it gives CASSQIGGKGPHEQFF.

This clonotype appeared a few times. The chain recombines TRBV11-2 with TRBJ1-1; maybe TRBD1 (6 bases). Trimming cost V 7 bases and J 8 bases, with 14 bases left between them. The CDR3 totals 12 residues. In germline, CDR1 is SGHAT, CDR2 FQNNGV. The CDR3 loop is CASIHLDSEAFF. CDR3 DNA: TGTGCCAGCATCCACCTGGACAGCGAAGCTTTCTTT.

The chain recombines TRBV27 with TRBJ1-5; no firm D call. Trimming cost V 5 bases and J 0 bases, with 8 bases left between them. The CDR3 is 14 amino acids. CDR1 and CDR2 (germline): MNHEY, SMNVEV (reference sequence). CDR3 sequence (DNA): TGTGCCAGCAGTGCCGGTTATAGCAATCAGCCCCAGCATTTT. Its translation is CASSAGYSNQPQHF.

This clonotype came up a few times. The rearrangement joins TRBV4-2 to TRBJ2-7; TRBD2 aligns across 12 bases. Germline V CDR1 and CDR2: LGHNA, YNFKEQ. After removal of 1 base from V and 4 bases from J, the junction contained 5 bases not matched to a gene. This CDR3 has 16 residues. In nucleotides, the CDR3 is TGTGCCAGCAGCCAAGCGTCGACTAGCGGGGGTTACGAGCAGTACTTC. The encoded protein is CASSQASTSGGYEQYF.

The V and J genes are TRBV7-3 and TRBJ2-1; TRBD2 agrees at 10 bases. The germline gives CDR1 SGHTA, CDR2 FQGTGA. The CDR3 is 16 residues long. With V trimmed by 5 bases and J by 9 bases, 13 bases remained unmatched. The CDR3: CASSPQSGGAGSEQFF. The CDR3 DNA is TGTGCCAGCAGCCCCCAAAGCGGGGGGGCCGGGAGTGAGCAGTTCTTC.

CDR3 loop: CASSRNVGHGTSYEQYV. The CDR3 bases are TGTGCCAGCTCAAGAAACGTCGGACATGGAACCTCCTACGAGCAGTACGTC. The chain recombines TRBV18 with TRBJ2-7; D perhaps matches TRBD1 (5 bases). The CDR3 loop spans 17 amino acids. CDR1 is KGHSH and CDR2 is LQKENI in the germline V gene. Trimming took off 5 bases at V and 0 bases at J, with 20 bases between the two ends.

This clonotype was found a few times. The chain couples TRBV6-5 to TRBJ2-5; D unclear. Germline loops: CDR1 MNHEY, CDR2 SVGAGI. The CDR3 contains 13 residues. V was trimmed by 8 bases and J by 4 bases, leaving 14 bases between them. CDR3 loop: CASRSGDRETQYF. The CDR3 DNA is TGTGCCAGCCGTTCCGGCGACCGAGAGACCCAGTACTTC.

The chain's CDR3 is CASRIRRAANYGYTF. CDR3 nucleotides: TGTGCCAGCAGGATTAGACGGGCAGCTAACTATGGCTACACCTTC. This chain links TRBV6-1 with TRBJ1-2, with D hard to call. CDR3 size: 15 residues. CDR1 and CDR2 (germline): MNHNS, SASEGT. V was pared by 6 bases and J by 0 bases, with 14 bases between.

The sample holds a few counts of this clonotype. J is TRBJ1-1 and V is TRBV19; D remains ambiguous. Germline values: CDR1 LNHDA, CDR2 SQIVND (reference sequence). The CDR3 consists of 12 residues. Trimming left V 5 bases short and J 1 base short, with 5 bases between. The CDR3 coding sequence is TGTGCCAGTAGTGTGTGGAACACTGAAGCTTTCTTT. Its protein product is CASSVWNTEAFF.

The table lists this clonotype with a few counts. This sequence joins TRBV3-1 and TRBJ1-3, with unresolved D. The CDR3 sequence is 14 residues long. V shed 3 bases and J shed 0 bases, with 6 bases lying between them. Germline-derived CDR1 and CDR2 are LGHDT and YNNKEL (reference sequence). DNA of the CDR3: TGTGCCAGCAGCCAGAGGGACTCTGGAAACACCATATATTTT. As protein: CASSQRDSGNTIYF.

V gene TRBV20-1 combines with J gene TRBJ2-3; a possible D gene is TRBD2 (5 bases). V was clipped by 4 bases and J by 0 bases, with 20 bases between them. The CDR3 contains 17 residues. CDR1 DFQATT and CDR2 SNEGSKA come from the germline V gene (reference sequence). CDR3 region: CSAIMGLASTSTDTQYF. CDR3 bases: TGCAGTGCTATCATGGGGTTAGCGAGTACTAGCACAGATACGCAGTATTTT.

This rearrangement joins TRBV6-5 to TRBJ1-3; TRBD1 might be the D (5 bases). Trimming stripped 4 bases from V and 2 bases from J, with 12 bases between. The V gene's germline CDR1 is MNHEY and CDR2 SVGAGI. The CDR3 has 15 amino acids. As DNA, the CDR3 is TGTGCCAGCAGTTCGCAGAGGGGCACTGGAAACACCATATATTTT. As protein: CASSSQRGTGNTIYF.

The J gene is TRBJ2-5, the V gene TRBV20-1, with D tentatively TRBD2 (6 bases). The CDR3 consists of 14 residues. V was pared by 3 bases and J by 2 bases, with 13 bases between. The germline V gene has CDR1 DFQATT and CDR2 SNEGSKA (reference sequence). CDR3 sequence: CSARDWGGQETQYF. The CDR3 DNA sequence: TGCAGTGCTAGGGATTGGGGAGGTCAAGAGACCCAGTACTTC.

The sample holds a few counts of this clonotype. The chain uses TRBV10-3 and TRBJ2-6; D gene unclear. The CDR3 runs 16 residues. Trimming removed 0 bases at V and 3 bases at J, with 9 bases between. Germline V gene lookup returns CDR1 ENHRY and CDR2 SYGVKD. CDR3 coding DNA: TGTGCCATCAGTGAGTCATCAGGAAGTGGGGCCAACGTCCTGACTTTC. The encoded protein is CAISESSGSGANVLTF.

This clonotype was seen a few times. The chain combines TRBV20-1 with TRBJ2-3; 7 positions match TRBD2. Germline V gene sequence: CDR1 DFQATT, CDR2 SNEGSKA (reference sequence). V shed 3 bases, J shed 2 bases, and the junction held 8 bases outside the gene matches. The length of the CDR3 is 15 residues. CDR3 sequence: CSASAAGDYTDTQYF. Written as DNA, the CDR3 is TGCAGTGCTAGTGCCGCGGGGGATTACACAGATACGCAGTATTTT.

This clonotype was observed many times. The chain carries TRBV6-1 and TRBJ1-4; D gene uncertain. This CDR3 is built from 15 residues. V lost 6 bases and J lost 0, with 11 bases in between. CDR1 is MNHNS, CDR2 SASEGT, per germline. CDR3 coding DNA: TGTGCCAGCAGCCCCCTCGGGGCAACTAATGAAAAACTGTTTTTT. It is translated as CASSPLGATNEKLFF.

This clonotype was detected only a few times. This chain uses TRBV25-1 with TRBJ1-2; 11 bases map to TRBD1. CDR1 is MGHDK and CDR2 is SYGVNS in the germline V gene. V shed 8 bases, J shed 8 bases, and the junction held 7 bases outside the gene matches. The CDR3 sequence is 13 residues long. CDR3 residues: CASATGTGGGYTF. The CDR3 nucleotides read TGTGCCAGCGCTACCGGGACAGGGGGAGGCTACACCTTC.

The table lists this clonotype with many counts. DNA for the CDR3: TGTGCCAGCAGTTTCACAGGCCAAGAGACCCAGTACTTC. Protein product: CASSFTGQETQYF. This chain joins TRBV12-3 or TRBV12-4 and TRBJ2-5, with D perhaps matching TRBD1 (5 bases). Trimming cost V 3 bases and J 1 base, with 6 bases left between them. The CDR3 loop spans 13 amino acids.

The chain combines TRBV12-3 or TRBV12-4 with TRBJ2-7, with D possibly TRBD1 on 5 matching bases. The V end was cut by 4 bases, the J end by 6 bases, with 13 bases between. This CDR3 comprises 13 residues. CDR3: CASSSGPDGEQYV. The CDR3 DNA sequence: TGTGCCAGCAGTTCAGGGCCCGACGGCGAGCAGTACGTC.

This clonotype was counted a few times. V is TRBV2 and J is TRBJ2-7; no clear D gene. The CDR3 sequence is 14 residues long. The V end was cut by 4 bases, the J end by 1 base, with 11 bases between. Germline V gives CDR1 SNHLY, CDR2 FYNNEI. This chain's CDR3 is CASSAVGQSYEQYF. In nucleotides, the CDR3 is TGTGCCAGCAGTGCAGTTGGGCAGTCCTACGAGCAGTACTTC.

This chain connects TRBV4-3 to TRBJ2-5, with D perhaps given as TRBD1 or TRBD2 (6 bases each). CDR1 LGHNA and CDR2 YSLEER come from the germline V gene. V lost 2 bases and J 5 bases, leaving 12 bases between the germline ends. The CDR3 is made up of 14 amino acids. The CDR3 DNA is TGCGCCAGCAGCCAATGGGGGGCTGGGGAGACCCAGTACTTC. Translated: CASSQWGAGETQYF.

The rearrangement uses TRBV5-1 and TRBJ2-1, with 15 bases identical to TRBD2. This CDR3 has 18 residues. Germline V gene sequence: CDR1 SGHRS, CDR2 YFSETQ. J lost 8 bases, V lost 2 bases, and 11 bases had no gene match. The CDR3 DNA follows: TGCGCCAGCAGCTTTACAGGGACTAGCGGGGGGACAAGCGATGAGCAGTTCTTC. It specifies CASSFTGTSGGTSDEQFF.

This clonotype was counted only a few times. The rearrangement links TRBV12-3 or TRBV12-4 to TRBJ2-5, with D tentatively TRBD2 (7 bases). V shed 6 bases and J shed 5 bases, with 22 bases lying between them. The length of the CDR3 is 16 residues. The CDR3: CASSLESGGRGETQYF. Written as DNA, the CDR3 is TGTGCCAGCAGCCTAGAGTCGGGGGGCCGGGGTGAGACCCAGTACTTC.

This clonotype was found a few times. This chain links TRBV10-3 with TRBJ2-5, with D perhaps TRBD1 or TRBD2 (5 bases each). This CDR3 is 14 amino acids long. The germline V and J ends were trimmed by 6 bases and 1 base, with 12 bases remaining between them. CDR1 is ENHRY, CDR2 SYGVKD, per germline. CDR3 in DNA: TGTGCCATCAGGGATACCGGGACCCAAGAGACCCAGTACTTC. Its protein product is CAIRDTGTQETQYF.

This clonotype occurred a few times. V usage is TRBV7-8 and J usage is TRBJ1-4, with TRBD1 matching over 7 bases. Germline CDR1 is SGHVS and CDR2 is FQNEAQ. Trimming cost V 5 bases and J 0 bases; bases outside gene matches: 3. The CDR3 totals 15 residues. The CDR3 coding sequence is TGTGCCAGCAGCGAGGGGACAGCAACTAATGAAAAACTGTTTTTT. It yields the protein CASSEGTATNEKLFF.

This clonotype has just a few counts. The CDR3 sequence: CAISDGRGGSWNQETQYF. The CDR3 DNA sequence: TGTGCCATCAGTGACGGGCGGGGGGGCAGTTGGAACCAAGAGACCCAGTACTTC. The rearrangement uses TRBV10-3 and TRBJ2-5, with 9 bases that match TRBD2. This CDR3 is 18 amino acids long. Trimming at V came to 3 bases and at J to 0 bases, leaving 11 bases not matched to a gene. In germline, CDR1 is ENHRY, CDR2 SYGVKD.

This clonotype was found a few times. This chain joins TRBV29-1 and TRBJ2-3; D not resolved. The length of the CDR3 is 16 residues. V lost 2 bases and J 2 bases, leaving 17 bases between the germline ends. Per germline, CDR1 SQVTM and CDR2 ANQGSEA. The CDR3 spells CSVEFPSSGITDTQYF. The CDR3 DNA reads as TGCAGCGTTGAATTTCCCTCTTCCGGTATCACAGATACGCAGTATTTT.

The gene calls are TRBV28 and TRBJ1-6; possible D gene TRBD1, 6 bases. The CDR3 spans 19 residues. Germline V gene lookup returns CDR1 MDHEN and CDR2 SYDVKM. V lost 1 base, J lost 0 bases, and 16 bases lay in between. The CDR3 reads CASSLSGTKISSYNSPLHF. The CDR3 DNA reads as TGTGCCAGCAGTTTATCAGGGACAAAGATAAGCTCCTATAATTCACCCCTCCACTTT.

This clonotype has only a few counts. The rearrangement joins TRBV5-5 to TRBJ2-7, with D possibly TRBD2 on 5 matching bases. Per the germline V gene, CDR1 is SGHKS and CDR2 is YYEKEE (reference sequence). The CDR3 loop spans 12 amino acids. The ends were cut back, 4 bases at V and 7 bases at J, with 12 bases in the middle. The CDR3: CASSPGPGEQYF. Written as DNA, the CDR3 is TGTGCCAGCAGCCCGGGCCCGGGGGAGCAGTACTTC.

There are a few counts of this clonotype. The chain is built from TRBV5-1 and TRBJ1-1; 7 bases map to TRBD1. CDR1 is SGHRS and CDR2 is YFSETQ in the germline V gene. The junction had 4 bases not matched to a gene; V was cut back by 3 bases and J by 2 bases. The CDR3 spans 14 residues. The CDR3 region is CASSWDSSNTEAFF. DNA of the CDR3: TGCGCCAGCAGCTGGGACAGCTCTAACACTGAAGCTTTCTTT.

This sequence joins TRBV6-5 and TRBJ1-1; a possible D gene is TRBD1 (5 bases). CDR3 length: 13 amino acids. V shed 2 bases and J shed 5 bases, with 9 bases lying between them. Germline CDR1 is MNHEY and CDR2 is SVGAGI. The CDR3 loop is CASSYRDETEAFF. The CDR3 nucleotides read TGTGCCAGCAGTTACAGGGACGAGACTGAAGCTTTCTTT.

This sequence joins TRBV11-2 and TRBJ2-1; D possibly corresponds to TRBD2 (6 bases). Trimming shortened V by 7 bases and J by 10 bases, and 11 bases separated the two germline ends. Germline CDR1 and CDR2: SGHAT and FQNNGV. The CDR3 is 11 residues long. CDR3 region: CASNYREEQFF. In DNA, the CDR3 is TGTGCCAGCAACTACCGGGAGGAGCAGTTCTTC.